Each of the 23 T cell receptor beta chains below was sequenced from the same sample in a study of shared clonotypes between healthy human individuals. Generated by immunoSEQ multiplex PCR, the TCRdb table keeps only in-frame clones and is missing some. The data hold about 2 million clones, with 95% observed a single time. Sequenced: naive CD4+ T cells sorted from blood. Subset meaning: CD45RA+ positively selected. These receptor sequences come from a man between 18 and 35 years old in good health.

The chain joins TRBV6-1 to TRBJ2-7; D not resolved. This CDR3 has 14 residues. Germline V gene lookup returns CDR1 MNHNS and CDR2 SASEGT. Trimming took 6 bases from V and 1 from J, leaving 13 bases between them. In DNA form, the CDR3 reads TGTGCCAGCAGCCTATATGGGCAGTCCTACGAGCAGTACTTC. Amino acids: CASSLYGQSYEQYF.

Turning to this clone: This sample includes further DNA sequences coding for the same CDR3. This rearrangement joins TRBV6-5 to TRBJ2-7; TRBD1 agrees at 8 bases. The CDR3 contains 15 residues. CDR1 and CDR2 from the germline V gene are MNHEY and SVGAGI. The J segment lost 1 base and the V segment lost 0 bases, leaving 2 bases of the junction unmatched. DNA of the CDR3: TGTGCCAGCAGTTACTCGTGGGACAGGTCCTACGAGCAGTACTTC. Translated, it gives CASSYSWDRSYEQYF.

This clone occurred once. J is TRBJ1-1 and V is TRBV4-1; D ambiguous. Deletions cut 4 bases from V and 1 base from J, with 13 bases between. This CDR3 is 15 amino acids long. From germline, CDR1 is MGHRA and CDR2 YSYEKL. The CDR3 DNA reads as TGCGCCAGCAGCCCAGGTAGGACCTCGAACACTGAAGCTTTCTTT. Its protein product is CASSPGRTSNTEAFF.

This rearrangement joins TRBV10-3 to TRBJ1-1; D not resolved. The V end was cut by 0 bases, the J end by 8 bases, with 10 bases between. Germline CDR1 and CDR2: ENHRY and SYGVKD. The CDR3 runs to 13 residues. The CDR3 sequence is CAISESTRGEAFF. The CDR3 DNA sequence: TGTGCCATCAGTGAGTCGACTCGAGGAGAAGCTTTCTTT.

The chain uses TRBV19 and TRBJ1-4; 7 nucleotides match TRBD1. V gave up 3 bases and J gave up 4 bases; unmatched junction bases: 8. The length of the CDR3 is 16 residues. The germline V gene encodes CDR1 LNHDA and CDR2 SQIVND (reference sequence). The CDR3 reads CASSIPTTGYNEKLFF. In DNA form, the CDR3 reads TGTGCCAGTAGTATCCCGACGACAGGGTATAATGAAAAACTGTTTTTT.

This clone was recorded once. The chain joins TRBV19 to TRBJ2-1, with TRBD1 matching 11 bases. J lost 9 bases, V lost 5 bases, and 9 bases had no gene match. The CDR3 is 15 residues long. Germline CDR1 is LNHDA and CDR2 is SQIVND (reference sequence). The CDR3 region has the DNA TGTGCCAGTAGTCTTCCCGGGACAGGGGGAGGTGAGCAGTTCTTC. This gives the protein CASSLPGTGGGEQFF.

This chain links TRBV11-2 with TRBJ1-2, with D hard to call. The CDR3 extends over 15 amino acids. The V end was cut by 0 bases, the J end by 0 bases, with 8 bases between. Germline lookup yields CDR1 SGHAT and CDR2 FQNNGV. CDR3 nucleotides: TGTGCCAGCAGCTTAGATATGGCAGCTAACTATGGCTACACCTTC. It specifies CASSLDMAANYGYTF.

This chain uses TRBV7-2 with TRBJ2-7, with D tentatively TRBD1 (6 bases). Germline assignment: CDR1 SGHTA and CDR2 FQGNSA. V gave up 3 bases and J gave up 6 bases, with 18 bases separating them. This CDR3 region has 15 residues. The CDR3 is CASSFLIQGLGEQYF. The CDR3 DNA sequence: TGTGCCAGCAGCTTTCTAATACAGGGTTTGGGCGAGCAGTACTTC.

This chain uses TRBV9 with TRBJ1-6; no reliable D call. In germline, CDR1 is SGDLS, CDR2 YYNGEE. Trimming removed 0 bases at V and 7 bases at J, with 17 bases between. The CDR3 covers 17 residues. The CDR3 sequence: CASSVAGEGRVNSPLHF. The CDR3, as DNA: TGTGCCAGCAGCGTAGCTGGGGAGGGTCGGGTAAATTCACCCCTCCACTTT.

This chain links TRBV29-1 with TRBJ2-7; 7 bases align to TRBD1. Germline trimming cut 4 bases from V and 0 bases from J; bases unmatched to any gene: 6. The CDR3 spans 14 residues. From germline, CDR1 is SQVTM and CDR2 ANQGSEA. DNA of the CDR3: TGCAGCGTTGCTCAGGGGGTGAACTCCTACGAGCAGTACTTC. It is translated as CSVAQGVNSYEQYF.

CDR3 sequence: CASKAVGRAGELFF. The CDR3 DNA reads TGTGCCAGCAAGGCCGTTGGGAGGGCCGGGGAGCTGTTTTTT. The J gene is TRBJ2-2, the V gene TRBV11-2; 7 bases are shared with TRBD2. The germline CDR1 and CDR2 sequences are SGHAT and FQNNGV. The CDR3 is made up of 14 amino acids. The trim removed 7 bases at V and 6 bases at J, leaving 8 bases unmatched.

The chain recombines TRBV30 with TRBJ2-2; 15 nucleotides align to TRBD2. CDR3 length: 18 amino acids. Trimming cost V 2 bases and J 6 bases; bases outside gene matches: 10. Germline V gene data show CDR1 as GTSNPN and CDR2 as SVGIG (reference sequence). CDR3 region: CAWSSLRTSGRAPGELFF. CDR3 DNA sequence: TGTGCCTGGAGTAGCCTCCGGACTAGCGGGAGGGCCCCCGGGGAGCTGTTTTTT.

The count of this clone is one. The chain uses TRBV30 and TRBJ1-2, with D unclear. V was clipped by 8 bases and J by 5 bases, with 9 bases between them. This CDR3 has 10 amino acids. The V gene's germline CDR1 is GTSNPN and CDR2 SVGIG (reference sequence). The CDR3 protein is CALRSYGYTF. CDR3 coding DNA: TGTGCCCTCCGGTCGTATGGCTACACCTTC.

At least ten counts were recorded for this clone. CDR3 coding DNA: TGTGCCAGCGGGGGGGACCGCGCCTACGAGCAGTACTTC. Protein product: CASGGDRAYEQYF. The chain joins TRBV25-1 to TRBJ2-7; TRBD2 matches 7 bases. Germline CDR1 and CDR2: MGHDK and SYGVNS. V shed 8 bases and J 2 bases; nucleotides not matched to a gene: 6. The CDR3 covers 13 residues.

V usage is TRBV6-5 and J usage is TRBJ1-2, with 8 bases that match TRBD1. The germline gives CDR1 MNHEY, CDR2 SVGAGI. The CDR3 runs 12 residues. Germline trimming cut 6 bases from V and 4 bases from J; bases unmatched to any gene: 1. The CDR3 sequence: CASRDRGYGYTF. The CDR3 DNA is TGTGCCAGCAGAGACAGGGGCTATGGCTACACCTTC.

The rearrangement links TRBV18 to TRBJ2-7, with 10 nucleotides matching TRBD1. The V gene end was trimmed by 5 bases and the J gene end by 5 bases; junction bases not matched to a gene: 9. The CDR3 covers 15 residues. From germline, CDR1 is KGHSH and CDR2 LQKENI. The chain's CDR3 is CASSFSTGTGDEQYF. The CDR3 DNA reads TGTGCCAGCTCATTTTCTACCGGGACAGGGGACGAGCAGTACTTC. Full variable domain (missing parts from reference TRBV18 and TRBJ2-7): NAGVMQNPRHLVRRRGQEARLRCSPMKGHSHVYWYRQLPEEGLKFMVYLQKENIIDESGMPKERFSAEFPKEGPSILRIQQVVRGDSAAYFCASSFSTGTGDEQYFGPGTRLTVT.

This clone was found once. V is TRBV30 and J is TRBJ1-2, with D unclear. V lost 6 bases and J 5 bases, leaving 13 bases between the germline ends. The germline gives CDR1 GTSNPN, CDR2 SVGIG (reference sequence). This CDR3 region has 12 residues. The CDR3 DNA follows: TGTGCCTGTACCGGCACCGCATATGGCTACACCTTC. Protein sequence: CACTGTAYGYTF.

In this sample, this clone turned up once. The V and J genes are TRBV6-6 and TRBJ1-2; weak D call: TRBD1 (5 bases). The CDR3 is 14 amino acids. Germline assignment: CDR1 MNHNY and CDR2 SVGAGI (reference sequence). The ends were cut back, 5 bases at V and 3 bases at J, with 13 bases in the middle. The CDR3 sequence is CASSDGGEDYGYTF. The CDR3 nucleotides are TGTGCCAGCAGTGACGGGGGGGAGGACTATGGCTACACCTTC.

V usage is TRBV15 and J usage is TRBJ1-5; possibly TRBD1 for D (5 bases). The CDR3 sequence is 17 residues long. V lost 2 bases and J lost 6, with 20 bases in between. Germline CDR1 reads LNHNV; CDR2 reads YYDKDF (reference sequence). Written as DNA, the CDR3 is TGTGCCACCAGCAGAACCGGGACTTCGGGTTTCAGTCAGCCCCAGCATTTT. Its translation: CATSRTGTSGFSQPQHF.

The chain has TRBV10-2 and TRBJ2-5; no reliable D call. The CDR3 totals 14 residues. Germline V gene data show CDR1 as WSHSY and CDR2 as SAAADI. Between the trimmed V and J ends, which lost 6 bases and 5 bases, there was a span of 16 bases. As DNA, the CDR3 is TGCGCCAGCAGAGGCCTTGGGGTAGGGGAGACCCAGTACTTC. As protein: CASRGLGVGETQYF.

A remark on this clone: Within the sample, other DNA sequences also encode this same CDR3. The chain carries TRBV9 and TRBJ1-1; D is possibly TRBD1 (5 bases). CDR1 SGDLS and CDR2 YYNGEE come from the germline V gene. The CDR3 consists of 13 residues. V was pared by 2 bases and J by 5 bases, with 10 bases between. The CDR3: CASSVEGWTEAFF. Written as DNA, the CDR3 is TGTGCCAGCAGCGTGGAGGGGTGGACTGAAGCTTTCTTT.

The V and J genes are TRBV15 and TRBJ2-1, with 8 bases fitting TRBD2. The junction had 6 bases not matched to a gene; V was cut back by 2 bases and J by 0 bases. CDR1 is LNHNV, CDR2 YYDKDF, per germline (reference sequence). The CDR3 covers 17 residues. The CDR3 spells CATSRFSSGSSYNEQFF. The CDR3 nucleotides are TGTGCCACCAGCAGATTTTCAAGCGGGAGCTCCTACAATGAGCAGTTCTTC. Full variable domain (remainder filled in from reference TRBV15 and TRBJ2-1): DAMVIQNPRYQVTQFGKPVTLSCSQTLNHNVMYWYQQKSSQAPKLLFHYYDKDFNNEADTPDNFQSRRPNTSFCFLDIRSPGLGDTAMYLCATSRFSSGSSYNEQFFGPGTRLTVL.

This chain joins TRBV28 and TRBJ2-3; D is possibly TRBD2 (7 bases). The CDR3 spans 13 residues. The germline V gene encodes CDR1 MDHEN and CDR2 SYDVKM. With 10 bases removed from V and 5 bases from J, the gap between germline ends came to 16 bases. The CDR3 sequence: CAILRGAEDTQYF. DNA of the CDR3: TGTGCCATTCTCCGGGGGGCTGAAGATACGCAGTATTTT.